The clone carrying this TCR beta chain was detected only a few times. As yet, its antigen is unknown. The assay was immunoSEQ multiplex PCR, and TCRdb's table has in-frame clones only and misses some. There are approximately 25,000 clones in the sample; 77% occur only once, and more than 15% lies in the top ten. This specimen belongs to a study of OX40 agonist ivuxolimab in advanced cancers. Across the study: Dose-escalation patients suffered from hepatocellular carcinoma, melanoma, renal cell or head and neck cancer. Study-level findings and limits: Antigen targets of the expanded peripheral T cells went undetermined.

The germline V and J ends were trimmed by 3 bases and 8 bases, with 16 bases remaining between them. This CDR3 region has 14 residues. Germline V gives CDR1 SNHLY, CDR2 FYNNEI. The sequence derives from an adult with an advanced solid tumor such as melanoma, head and neck, liver or kidney cancer. J is TRBJ1-2 and V is TRBV2; D is undetermined. This sample comprised CD4+ or CD8+ T cells sorted from blood, obtained in a trial of the OX40 agonist ivuxolimab. CDR3 DNA sequence: TGTGCCAGCAGTGATCGTCGAGTGGGCGGGGGCTACACCTTC. Translating it yields CASSDRRVGGGYTF.